The entry below describes one TCR beta chain. Its cognate antigen is unknown. The junction departs from germline at one end; a sequencing error may be responsible. Every patient was untreated before thyroid surgery. This sample is drawn from a study of metastatic and nonmetastatic thyroid tumors. Study-wide background: Repertoire comparison spanned blood and tumor or nodule tissue of malignant and benign thyroid patients.

Germline loops: CDR1 SGHTA, CDR2 FQGNSA. The CDR3 length is 15 residues. The study, taken as a whole, reports: Benign nodules were reported to have significantly lower TCR beta diversity than malignant thyroid tumors, in blood and tumor.

As handled by the study authors: CDR3 was compared across clinicopathological groups, and the resulting differences were used to build a distant-metastasis classifier for papillary thyroid cancer. TCRdb reprocessed the PCR reads using MiXCR. The authors' filters were not applied to this entry. The sample lists roughly 30,000 clones, around 25% occurring once. Sequenced: blood. This receptor was identified in a female donor with papillary thyroid cancer or a benign thyroid nodule (not recorded which). Some clones in this sample may be carry-over from other donors' samples. The V call is TRBV7-2, the J call TRBJ2-6, with 7 bases aligning to TRBD1. The CDR3 DNA sequence: TGTGCCAGCACCCCGGACAGGTCTGTGGCCAACTTCCTGACTTTC. It specifies CASTPDRSVANFLTF. The entire variable domain, with the rest obtained from reference TRBV7-2 and TRBJ2-6, is as follows: GAGVSQSPSNKVTEKGKDVELRCDPISGHTALYWYRQSLGQGLEFLIYFQGNSAPDKSGLPSDRFSAERTGGSVSTLTIQRTQQEDSAVYLCASTPDRSVANFLTFGAGSRLTVL.